This T cell receptor (beta chain) derives from a study of shared clonotypes between healthy human individuals. Clones were sequenced by immunoSEQ multiplex PCR, and TCRdb holds only the in-frame ones, with some missing. This sample yields approximately 2.5 million clones, of which around 90% are seen a single time; 0.14% belongs to the top ten. This receptor was obtained from a man between 18 and 35 years old in good health. The sequencing input was naive CD4+ T cells sorted from blood. Sample subset: CD45RA+ positively selected.

In nucleotides, the CDR3 is TGTGCCAGTAGTATTGGGACAAACACAGATACGCAGTATTTT. Its translation: CASSIGTNTDTQYF. The chain carries TRBV19 and TRBJ2-3; a weak D match, TRBD1 (6 bases). V gave up 3 bases and J gave up 2 bases, with 9 bases separating them. Germline V gene sequence: CDR1 LNHDA, CDR2 SQIVND (reference sequence). The CDR3 loop spans 14 amino acids.